This T cell receptor beta chain was identified in a study of blood T cell repertoires in COVID-19. Study-wide context: Acute and convalescent COVID-19 specimens originated in the United States, Italy and Spain. Sources were T cells, B-cell-depleted T cells, or PBMCs; the material itself was cDNA or gDNA.

Trimming left V 3 bases short and J 2 bases short, with 10 bases between. The CDR3 is 14 amino acids. CDR1 is MNHNS and CDR2 is SASEGT in the germline V gene. In the source study's methods: Amplification of reference gene primers provided the estimated nucleated cell counts. Clones were sequenced by immunoSEQ multiplex PCR, and TCRdb holds only the in-frame ones, with some missing. V and J calls and clone size are as listed in that table; D and trimming were resolved from the DNA. The table has 250,000 or so clones, approximately 86% seen once. The sample holds a few counts of this clone. The chain carries TRBV6-1 and TRBJ1-1; a weak D match, TRBD1 (5 bases). The clonotype comes from a woman in her sixties or seventies with active or convalescent COVID-19. Sequenced material: peripheral blood. The CDR3 bases are TGTGCCAGCAGTGACCAGGGATTAAACACTGAAGCTTTCTTT. This sequence encodes CASSDQGLNTEAFF.